One and the same sample provided the 13 T cell receptor beta chains below, sequenced in a study of human T cells and chemical hapten exposure. MiXCR was run by TCRdb on the RACE reads, yielding one entry per CDR3 protein. The sample carries 60,000 to 75,000 distinct CDR3 sequences, roughly 6.7% recorded once. The time point here: pre-sensitization, week 0. Indicated treatment: therapeutic diphenylcyclopropenone sensitization with weekly scalp DPC. The sequencing here drew on whole blood, taken in connection with sensitization to the hapten diphenylcyclopropenone (DPC). Source of these receptors: a woman aged 30 to 39 with alopecia areata. Some clones in this sample may be carry-over from other donors' samples.

This clonotype was recorded many times. The rearrangement joins TRBV24-1 to TRBJ2-2; D is perhaps TRBD1 (5 bases). The CDR3 consists of 16 residues. Germline lookup yields CDR1 KGHDR and CDR2 SFDVKD. The V and J ends lost 3 bases and 4 bases respectively, with 14 bases between them. CDR3 DNA sequence: TGTGCCACCAGTGATCCAAGGGGTTATAGCACCGGGGAGCTGTTTTTT. Its translation: CATSDPRGYSTGELFF.

This clonotype was observed many times. This chain connects TRBV7-9 to TRBJ1-1; D perhaps matches TRBD1 (6 bases). This CDR3 is 14 amino acids long. Germline loops: CDR1 SEHNR, CDR2 FQNEAQ (reference sequence). Trimming took off 1 base at V and 3 bases at J, with 9 bases between the two ends. The CDR3 DNA follows: TGTGCCAGCAGCTTAGTAGGACAGTACACTGAAGCTTTCTTT. Its translation: CASSLVGQYTEAFF.

This clonotype was detected ten times or more. This chain joins TRBV4-1 and TRBJ2-5; 8 bases map to TRBD2. V shed 0 bases, J shed 7 bases, and the junction held 16 bases outside the gene matches. The CDR3 is 18 amino acids. The germline V gene encodes CDR1 MGHRA and CDR2 YSYEKL. CDR3 in DNA: TGCGCCAGCAGCCAAGATTCTGCCAGCGGGGGCCCGGAGGGGACCCAGTACTTC. Translating gives CASSQDSASGGPEGTQYF.

In regard to this clonotype: It may be a read error: a sequence one base away is much more abundant. The chain is built from TRBV12-5 and TRBJ1-3; no definite D call. CDR1 and CDR2 (germline): LGHNT, FRNRAP. The CDR3 has 15 amino acids. The CDR3 here is CAIGFGPQAGNTIYF. In DNA, the CDR3 is TGTGCTATTGGTTTTGGACCACAAGCTGGAAACACCATATATTTT.

Within the sample, this clonotype is medium-sized. V usage is TRBV6-4 and J usage is TRBJ2-2; unclear D gene. Germline loops: CDR1 MRHNA, CDR2 SNTAGT. Trimming left V 0 bases short and J 2 bases short, with 4 bases between. This CDR3 spans 14 amino acids. The chain's CDR3 is CASSDSTNTGELFF. Here the CDR3 DNA reads TGTGCCAGCAGTGACTCGACAAACACCGGGGAGCTGTTTTTT.

Ten or more counts support this clonotype. The rearrangement links TRBV7-8 to TRBJ2-7, with D maybe TRBD2 (5 bases). This CDR3 has 16 amino acids. The ends were cut back, 5 bases at V and 2 bases at J, with 19 bases in the middle. The germline V gene has CDR1 SGHVS and CDR2 FQNEAQ. DNA of the CDR3: TGTGCCAGCAGCCCTAGCCCTCGGGGTGGGGCCTACGAGCAGTACTTC. Amino acids: CASSPSPRGGAYEQYF.

This clonotype was seen ten or more times. The chain joins TRBV6-2 or TRBV6-3 to TRBJ1-5; 8 bases match TRBD1. Looked up from germline, CDR1 is MNHEY and CDR2 is SVGEGT. The CDR3 has 15 amino acids. With 2 bases clipped from V and 2 bases from J, the junction kept 2 bases outside the gene matches. This chain's CDR3 is CASSYGGQGNQPQHF. In DNA, the CDR3 is TGTGCCAGCAGTTACGGGGGACAGGGCAATCAGCCCCAGCATTTT.

There are a few counts of this clonotype. The genes are TRBV3-1 and TRBJ2-3; D is perhaps TRBD1 (5 bases). The V end lost 1 base, the J end lost 4 bases, and 15 bases lay between the germline ends. The CDR3 length is 16 residues. Germline assignment: CDR1 LGHDT and CDR2 YNNKEL (reference sequence). The CDR3, as DNA: TGTGCCAGCAGCCAAGTCGGCGGACATAGATCAGATACGCAGTATTTT. Protein sequence: CASSQVGGHRSDTQYF.

This clonotype has a count of ten or more. CDR3 DNA: TGTGCCAGCAGTTACTCCACGAGGGGGAACGAGCAGTACTTC. It is translated as CASSYSTRGNEQYF. The chain carries TRBV6-5 and TRBJ2-7; D is possibly TRBD1 (6 bases). Deletions cut 0 bases from V and 5 bases from J, with 11 bases between. Germline lookup yields CDR1 MNHEY and CDR2 SVGAGI. This CDR3 has 14 residues.

This clonotype came up many times. The genes are TRBV6-5 and TRBJ1-1; D gene ambiguous. V was pared by 3 bases and J by 9 bases, with 11 bases between. Germline CDR1 MNHEY, CDR2 SVGAGI. The CDR3 runs 12 residues. CDR3 protein: CASSYGVGKAFF. DNA of the CDR3: TGTGCCAGCAGTTATGGGGTTGGTAAAGCTTTCTTT.

This clonotype has ten or more counts. V is TRBV20-1 and J is TRBJ1-3; unclear D gene. This CDR3 is 16 amino acids long. Germline-derived CDR1 and CDR2 are DFQATT and SNEGSKA (reference sequence). With 0 bases removed from V and 0 bases from J, the gap between germline ends came to 12 bases. As DNA, the CDR3 is TGCAGTGCTAGAGATTACACGGGGAACTCTGGAAACACCATATATTTT. Protein sequence: CSARDYTGNSGNTIYF.

This clonotype appeared many times. This chain links TRBV6-2 or TRBV6-3 with TRBJ2-1; TRBD2 matches at 7 bases. Trimming removed 10 bases from V and 10 bases from J; junction bases left unmatched: 10. The CDR3 totals 12 residues. CDR1 MNHEY and CDR2 SVGEGT come from the germline V gene. This CDR3 reads CATRGEAGEQFF. The CDR3 DNA follows: TGTGCCACTCGGGGGGAAGCGGGGGAGCAGTTCTTC.

There are many counts of this clonotype. This chain links TRBV5-1 with TRBJ2-3; D is perhaps TRBD1 or TRBD2 (5 bases each). Trimming took 2 bases from V and 0 from J, leaving 10 bases between them. The CDR3 is made up of 15 amino acids. Germline loops: CDR1 SGHRS, CDR2 YFSETQ. CDR3 nucleotide sequence: TGCGCCAGCAGCTTAAGAGGGGTTAGCACAGATACGCAGTATTTT. The encoded protein is CASSLRGVSTDTQYF.